A single sample gave rise to the 10 T cell receptor beta chains below, sequenced in a study of T-cell memory formation after mild COVID-19. TCRdb processed the 5' RACE reads anew with MiXCR; each CDR3 protein has one entry. The sample holds more than 400,000 distinct CDR3 sequences, about 20% seen once. The sample consisted of PBMCs or a T cell subset sorted from them (not recorded which). Every receptor here comes from an adult woman who had mild COVID-19 (a few samples of this study predate the infection). Cell type and time point are not known.

This clonotype has just a few counts. The chain employs TRBV7-2 and TRBJ2-1; TRBD2 might be the D (6 bases). This CDR3 is built from 16 residues. V was trimmed by 5 bases and J by 4 bases, leaving 18 bases between them. The germline V gene has CDR1 SGHTA and CDR2 FQGNSA. CDR3 loop: CASSVVQAGPYNEQFF. The CDR3 bases are TGTGCCAGCAGCGTGGTTCAGGCGGGACCGTACAATGAGCAGTTCTTC.

This clonotype was observed at least ten times. The rearrangement joins TRBV9 to TRBJ1-6, with D unclear. This CDR3 spans 17 amino acids. Germline lookup yields CDR1 SGDLS and CDR2 YYNGEE. V was clipped by 5 bases and J by 0 bases, with 15 bases between them. The CDR3 region has the DNA TGTGCCAGCAGTCCTGGGCTGGCTACCTCCTATAATTCACCCCTCCACTTT. It encodes CASSPGLATSYNSPLHF.

CDR3 coding DNA: TGTGCCAGCAGCCAAGCCCCACAGGGAAACTATGGCTACACCTTC. Its protein product is CASSQAPQGNYGYTF. This chain connects TRBV3-1 to TRBJ1-2, with D possibly TRBD1 on 6 matching bases. Trimming took off 1 base at V and 2 bases at J, with 11 bases between the two ends. Germline values: CDR1 LGHDT, CDR2 YNNKEL (reference sequence). This CDR3 contains 15 residues.

V usage is TRBV6-5 and J usage is TRBJ2-1; 10 nucleotides agree with TRBD2. This CDR3 contains 16 residues. The V gene end was trimmed by 0 bases and the J gene end by 8 bases; junction bases not matched to a gene: 7. The germline V gene has CDR1 MNHEY and CDR2 SVGAGI. The CDR3 DNA reads as TGTGCCAGCAGTTACTCGAGGGCTAGCGGGAGCGATGAGCAGTTCTTC. It encodes CASSYSRASGSDEQFF.

The chain links TRBV6-5 to TRBJ2-7, with TRBD2 matching over 14 bases. J gave up 3 bases and V 1 base, and 14 bases lay outside the gene matches. Germline CDR1 is MNHEY and CDR2 is SVGAGI. This CDR3 comprises 20 residues. The CDR3 DNA reads TGTGCCAGCAGTTACTGGGTTGGGGGCGGACTAGCGGGAGGAAGCTACGAGCAGTACTTC. Translating gives CASSYWVGGGLAGGSYEQYF.

Notes on this clonotype: At one boundary the junction diverges from the germline segment, which might be a read error. The rearrangement joins TRBV11-3 to TRBJ2-1, with TRBD2 matching 11 bases. The CDR3 loop spans 15 amino acids. Germline V lookup: CDR1 SGHNT, CDR2 YENEEA. CDR3 residues: CASSLGSGTSGLRIF. Written as DNA, the CDR3 is TGTGCCAGCAGCTTAGGATCCGGGACTAGCGGCCTCCGGATCTTC. Variable domain in full (rest from reference TRBV11-3 and TRBJ2-1): EAGVVQSPRYKIIEKKQPVAFWCNPISGHNTLYWYLQNLGQGPELLIRYENEEAVDDSQLPKDRFSAERLKGVDSTLKIQPAELGDSAVYLCASSLGSGTSGLRIFGPGTRLTVL.

At least ten counts were recorded for this clonotype. The rearrangement uses TRBV12-3 or TRBV12-4 and TRBJ2-7, with 8 bases matching TRBD1. The junction had 2 bases not matched to a gene; V was cut back by 4 bases and J by 0 bases. The CDR3 covers 14 residues. As DNA, the CDR3 is TGTGCCAGCAGTTCAACAGGGGGCTCCTACGAGCAGTACTTC. Translated, it gives CASSSTGGSYEQYF.

This clonotype has just a few counts. The chain joins TRBV5-1 to TRBJ1-1; unclear D gene. Germline loops: CDR1 SGHRS, CDR2 YFSETQ. This CDR3 has 13 amino acids. V was trimmed by 4 bases and J by 3 bases, leaving 10 bases between them. DNA of the CDR3: TGCGCCAGCAGCAGAGGTTACGACACTGAAGCTTTCTTT. It is translated as CASSRGYDTEAFF. Filled out from reference TRBV5-1 and TRBJ1-1, the complete variable domain reads KAGVTQTPRYLIKTRGQQVTLSCSPISGHRSVSWYQQTPGQGLQFLFEYFSETQRNKGNFPGRFSGRQFSNSRSEMNVSTLELGDSALYLCASSRGYDTEAFFGQGTRLTVV.

The chain is built from TRBV20-1 and TRBJ1-2; maybe TRBD1 (6 bases). Looked up from germline, CDR1 is DFQATT and CDR2 is SNEGSKA (reference sequence). V shed 0 bases and J shed 2 bases, with 10 bases lying between them. The CDR3 contains 14 residues. In DNA form, the CDR3 reads TGCAGTGCTAGAGATCGACAGGTCAACTATGGCTACACCTTC. Protein sequence: CSARDRQVNYGYTF.

The V call is TRBV7-2, the J call TRBJ2-7; no definite D call. Per the germline V gene, CDR1 is SGHTA and CDR2 is FQGNSA. The V gene lost 2 bases and the J gene lost 3 bases, with 17 bases spanning the gap. This CDR3 has 16 residues. Here the CDR3 DNA reads TGTGCCAGCAGCTTATTGTTGGAGACCCCTATCTACGAGCAGTACTTC. This sequence encodes CASSLLLETPIYEQYF.